This record looks at one TCR delta chain sequence and its context. TCRdb lists the protein of a much larger clone for this DNA, which differs at residue 4, so this is likely a read error; the protein given here is translated from the DNA itself. The J segment lost 1 base and the V segment lost 7 bases, leaving 9 bases of the junction unmatched. Germline V lookup: CDR1 GEAIGNYY, CDR2 EKD. The CDR3 contains 15 residues. TCRdb re-called the RT-PCR reads with CATT. The sample carries roughly 1,700 delta-chain clones, about 4% recorded once. The sample is drawn from a study of gamma-delta T cells after stem cell transplantation.

Sequencing used gamma-delta T cells. The chain carries TRDV2 and TRDJ1, with 9 nucleotides matching TRDD3. The clonotype originates from a human donor. It is not recorded whose cells these are; they may come from a transplant donor. The CDR3: CACTALGDSTDKLIF. The CDR3 DNA sequence: TGTGCCTGCACGGCCTTGGGGGATAGCACCGATAAACTCATCTTT.